This entry features one TCR beta chain sequence. The antigen is not known. This sample is drawn from a study of vaccination and CD4 T cells after COVID-19. Sequencing of the DNA from cultured CD4+ T cells was carried out with the Oncomine TCR Beta short-read assay. Using its own MiXCR run on the PCR reads, TCRdb lists one record per CDR3 protein. The table has approximately 10,000 distinct CDR3 sequences, roughly 47% seen once. Treatment indicated: approximately 11-day PBMC culture with coronavirus spike peptide pools or control peptides (ViraFEST assay). The receptor was derived from a human donor who had recovered from COVID-19. The specimen sequenced was CD4+ T cells from blood, cultured in vitro.

CDR3 coding DNA: TGTGCCAGTAGTCCCCTTTTTGTTGGCAATCAGCCCCAGCATTTT. This encodes CASSPLFVGNQPQHF. This chain uses TRBV19 with TRBJ1-5; D gene uncertain. The germline V gene has CDR1 LNHDA and CDR2 SQIVND (reference sequence). CDR3 size: 15 residues. Trimming took off 5 bases at V and 2 bases at J, with 13 bases between the two ends.